These 14 T cell receptor beta chains were all obtained from the same sample, sequenced in a study of T cell responses to AZD1222 COVID-19 vaccine. Clones were read by immunoSEQ multiplex PCR, and TCRdb kept only the in-frame ones, dropping some. This sample has approximately 150,000 clones, with 92% found just once. Sequenced material: peripheral blood, taken 28 days after the second AZD1222 dose. The receptor source for this set is an adult who received the AZD1222 COVID-19 vaccine.

The chain couples TRBV3-1 (or the pseudogene TRBV3-2) to TRBJ1-3, with a weak D call TRBD1 (6 bases). V lost 2 bases and J 4 bases, leaving 15 bases between the germline ends. The CDR3 loop spans 16 amino acids. The V gene's germline CDR1 is LGHDT and CDR2 YNNKEL (reference sequence). The CDR3 sequence: CASSQLNRDDGNTIYF. For the CDR3, the DNA is TGTGCCAGCAGCCAACTCAACAGGGACGACGGAAACACCATATATTTT.

The genes are TRBV13 and TRBJ2-3; no clear D. CDR3 length: 13 residues. Germline values: CDR1 PRHDT, CDR2 FYEKMQ (reference sequence). The ends were cut back, 1 base at V and 3 bases at J, with 5 bases in the middle. CDR3 region: CASSLEETDTQYF. CDR3 coding DNA: TGTGCCAGCAGCTTAGAAGAGACAGATACGCAGTATTTT.

Of note for this clone: The identical CDR3 is also encoded by other nucleotide sequences in the sample. This chain joins TRBV2 and TRBJ1-1; 8 bases are shared with TRBD1. The CDR3 consists of 12 residues. Trimming at V came to 6 bases and at J to 6 bases, leaving 3 bases not matched to a gene. The germline V gene encodes CDR1 SNHLY and CDR2 FYNNEI. The CDR3 DNA sequence: TGTGCCAGCAGAGACAGGGGCCCTGAAGCTTTCTTT. Translation gives CASRDRGPEAFF.

V gene TRBV27 combines with J gene TRBJ2-3, with 7 bases lining up with TRBD2. The length of the CDR3 is 10 residues. The J segment lost 6 bases and the V segment lost 11 bases, leaving 2 bases of the junction unmatched. The germline V gene encodes CDR1 MNHEY and CDR2 SMNVEV (reference sequence). CDR3 sequence reads: CAPGGDTQYF. CDR3 nucleotides: TGTGCCCCCGGGGGGGATACGCAGTATTTT.

This sequence joins TRBV15 and TRBJ2-1; TRBD2 might be the D (5 bases). Germline CDR1 is LNHNV and CDR2 is YYDKDF (reference sequence). The ends were cut back, 0 bases at V and 3 bases at J, with 9 bases in the middle. The CDR3 totals 15 residues. CDR3 sequence (DNA): TGTGCCACCAGCAGAGACCCGGGGAACTACAATGAGCAGTTCTTC. Protein: CATSRDPGNYNEQFF.

The chain has TRBV5-8 and TRBJ1-2, with TRBD1 matching over 9 bases. This CDR3 spans 17 amino acids. The V segment lost 0 bases and the J segment 7 bases; nucleotides outside the gene matches: 13. Germline lookup yields CDR1 SGHTS and CDR2 YDEGEE. DNA for the CDR3: TGTGCCAGCAGCTTGGGGCCACCGGTGGGACAGGGCGCTGGCTACACCTTC. Translation: CASSLGPPVGQGAGYTF.

This sequence joins TRBV7-2 and TRBJ2-3, with 10 bases that match TRBD1. The ends lost 1 base at V and 5 bases at J; junction bases unmatched: 3. Germline loops: CDR1 SGHTA, CDR2 FQGNSA. CDR3 size: 15 residues. CDR3 in amino acids: CASSLGDRGQDTQYF. In DNA, the CDR3 is TGTGCCAGCAGCTTAGGGGACAGGGGACAAGATACGCAGTATTTT.

This sequence joins TRBV28 and TRBJ1-5, with D tentatively TRBD1 (5 bases). This CDR3 is 14 amino acids long. The germline CDR1 and CDR2 sequences are MDHEN and SYDVKM. V was trimmed by 7 bases and J by 9 bases, leaving 19 bases between them. The CDR3 DNA sequence: TGTGCCAGCAACACCCCTGGGGGGGGACGGCCCCAGCATTTT. Translation: CASNTPGGGRPQHF.

The chain recombines TRBV9 with TRBJ2-7, with 8 nucleotides matching TRBD2. The length of the CDR3 is 15 residues. J was trimmed by 5 bases and V by 0 bases; bases with no gene match: 7. Germline loops: CDR1 SGDLS, CDR2 YYNGEE. CDR3 DNA: TGTGCCAGCAGCGTAGGTATGGGTAGCGGGGACGAGCAGTACTTC. It translates to CASSVGMGSGDEQYF.

This sequence joins TRBV30 and TRBJ1-5, with D maybe TRBD1 (5 bases). The germline V gene encodes CDR1 GTSNPN and CDR2 SVGIG (reference sequence). This CDR3 has 16 residues. The V gene lost 0 bases and the J gene lost 3 bases, with 15 bases spanning the gap. The CDR3 region is CAWSVRGDSANQPQHF. CDR3 sequence (DNA): TGTGCCTGGAGTGTACGGGGGGATAGCGCCAATCAGCCCCAGCATTTT.

The chain couples TRBV2 to TRBJ1-2; tentatively, D is TRBD1 (5 bases). The CDR3 contains 16 residues. The germline V gene has CDR1 SNHLY and CDR2 FYNNEI. V dropped 8 bases and J dropped 3 bases, with 22 bases sitting between them. Here the CDR3 reads CASLNPNGQGYYGYTF. Written as DNA, the CDR3 is TGTGCCAGCTTAAACCCGAATGGGCAGGGCTACTATGGCTACACCTTC.

This clone has just a few counts. The chain uses TRBV3-1 (or the pseudogene TRBV3-2) and TRBJ1-6; no clear D gene. CDR3 length: 16 residues. The V gene lost 3 bases and the J gene lost 10 bases, with 19 bases spanning the gap. Germline V gene lookup returns CDR1 LGHDT and CDR2 YNNKEL (reference sequence). The CDR3 sequence is CASSHLGRAQGSPLHF. CDR3 nucleotides: TGTGCCAGCAGCCACTTAGGACGGGCGCAAGGCTCACCCCTCCACTTT.

This chain connects TRBV5-5 to TRBJ1-2; maybe TRBD1 (6 bases). Germline V lookup: CDR1 SGHKS, CDR2 YYEKEE (reference sequence). The CDR3 runs to 16 residues. Trimming stripped 3 bases from V and 4 bases from J, with 19 bases between. The CDR3 DNA follows: TGTGCCAGCAGCTCGTTGAAGGGGGTACTTATCTATGGCTACACCTTC. Translated, it gives CASSSLKGVLIYGYTF. Drawing the rest from reference TRBV5-5 and TRBJ1-2, the complete variable domain is DAGVTQSPTHLIKTRGQQVTLRCSPISGHKSVSWYQQVLGQGPQFIFQYYEKEERGRGNFPDRFSARQFPNYSSELNVNALLLGDSALYLCASSSLKGVLIYGYTFGSGTRLTVV.

The chain has TRBV5-5 and TRBJ1-4; D may be TRBD1 (6 bases). Trimming took off 4 bases at V and 6 bases at J, with 13 bases between the two ends. Per germline, CDR1 SGHKS and CDR2 YYEKEE (reference sequence). The CDR3 runs 14 residues. The CDR3 loop is CASSRGDSYEKLFF. Written as DNA, the CDR3 is TGTGCCAGCAGCAGGGGGGACTCCTATGAAAAACTGTTTTTT.